This T cell receptor beta chain was documented in a study of blood T cell repertoires in COVID-19. Study-level information: COVID-19 samples, acute and convalescent, were from the United States, Italy and Spain.

The CDR3 spans 14 residues. Germline CDR1 reads LNHDA; CDR2 reads SQIVND (reference sequence). Between the trimmed V and J ends, which lost 1 base and 2 bases, there was a span of 6 bases. Authors' processing steps: Cell counts per sample came from amplifying reference gene primers. Clones were sequenced by immunoSEQ multiplex PCR, and TCRdb holds only the in-frame ones, with some missing. Clone size and the V and J calls come from that table; the DNA yielded D and trimming. Among about 130,000 clones listed, roughly 86% were seen once. During active infection, Seattle patients enrolled and were then monitored through disease.

The rearrangement uses TRBV19 and TRBJ1-5; D is unresolved. Material: peripheral blood. The TCR originated in a woman between 70 and 85 years old with COVID-19, enrolled during active disease. In nucleotides, the CDR3 is TGTGCCAGTAGTATAGTCGGGGGCAATCAGCCCCAGCATTTT. This encodes CASSIVGGNQPQHF.